This paragraph covers one TCR beta chain sequence. The sample comes from a study of cytomegalovirus exposure and HLA in healthy donors. Produced via immunoSEQ multiplex PCR; TCRdb's table is partial and in-frame only. This repertoire shows around 250,000 clones, almost 90% found once; its top ten account for 0.3% to 0.4%. In germline, CDR1 is LNHNV, CDR2 YYDKDF (reference sequence). This CDR3 has 15 residues. Germline trimming cut 5 bases from V and 6 bases from J; bases unmatched to any gene: 6. The validation cohort, a group of 90 to 150 subjects, included the donors and was separate from the roughly 620-subject first cohort.

The material sequenced was PBMCs. This chain uses TRBV15 with TRBJ1-4; TRBD1 aligns across 10 bases. This clonotype was obtained from a young woman in good health and CMV-seronegative. The CDR3 region is CATSGSGTGDEKLFF. In DNA form, the CDR3 reads TGTGCCACCAGCGGCTCCGGGACAGGGGATGAAAAACTGTTTTTT.